This passage covers 15 T cell receptor beta chains from one sample sequenced in a study of blood T cell repertoires in COVID-19. Some clones are missing from TCRdb's copy, which holds only in-frame ones; the method was immunoSEQ multiplex PCR. The table lists around 250,000 clones, around 86% of them singletons. Sequenced input: PBMCs or T cells enriched from blood (not recorded which). The receptors were sampled from a man younger than 30 who had recovered from COVID-19.

With respect to this clone: At one end the junction does not follow the germline gene, possibly because of a read error. This sequence joins TRBV2 and TRBJ2-3; 7 positions agree with TRBD2. Germline V gene sequence: CDR1 SNHLY, CDR2 FYNNEI. The CDR3 totals 14 residues. DNA for the CDR3: TGTGCCAGCAGTGGGGAGGGGACTACAGGTACGCAGTATTTT. This codes for CASSGEGTTGTQYF.

This clone was found once. This chain links TRBV12-3 or TRBV12-4 with TRBJ2-3; the D gene is possibly TRBD2 (5 bases). V was trimmed by 6 bases and J by 8 bases, leaving 12 bases between them. The CDR3 contains 12 residues. The CDR3 sequence is CASSVPAGTQYF. The CDR3 DNA is TGTGCCAGCAGCGTCCCCGCGGGTACGCAGTATTTT.

V gene TRBV2 combines with J gene TRBJ2-1; no clear D. The germline V gene encodes CDR1 SNHLY and CDR2 FYNNEI. This CDR3 spans 17 amino acids. V lost 2 bases and J 0 bases, leaving 14 bases between the germline ends. CDR3 in amino acids: CASSEWLPSTSYNEQFF. The CDR3 DNA reads TGTGCCAGCAGTGAATGGCTGCCCTCAACCTCCTACAATGAGCAGTTCTTC.

The V gene is TRBV10-3, the J gene TRBJ2-5; 9 bases are a match to TRBD2. V lost 4 bases to trimming and J lost 5 bases; unmatched junction nucleotides: 17. CDR1 and CDR2 (germline): ENHRY, SYGVKD. The CDR3 length is 18 residues. As DNA, the CDR3 is TGTGCCATCAGTGCCGAGCCAGGCGTAGCGGGAGATTTGGAGACCCAGTACTTC. Translating gives CAISAEPGVAGDLETQYF.

The V call is TRBV27, the J call TRBJ2-2; 7 nucleotides align to TRBD1. Trimming at V came to 7 bases and at J to 6 bases, leaving 11 bases not matched to a gene. Germline V lookup: CDR1 MNHEY, CDR2 SMNVEV (reference sequence). CDR3 length equals 15 residues. The CDR3, as DNA: TGTGCCAGCAAAAAAGAGGACAGGTCCCCCGGGGAGCTGTTTTTT. Translating it yields CASKKEDRSPGELFF.

The CDR3: CASRRPQGGASDGYTF. CDR3 bases: TGTGCCAGCAGGCGCCCCCAGGGGGGAGCGTCCGATGGCTACACCTTC. This chain connects TRBV7-2 to TRBJ1-2, with 7 bases fitting TRBD1. The CDR3 sequence is 16 residues long. V was clipped by 6 bases and J by 6 bases; unmatched bases: 16. The germline CDR1 and CDR2 sequences are SGHTA and FQGNSA.

V is TRBV12-3 or TRBV12-4 and J is TRBJ2-2; D call uncertain. Deletions cut 3 bases from V and 7 bases from J, with 3 bases between. The CDR3 totals 11 residues. The CDR3 region is CASSFIGELFF. The DNA of the CDR3 is TGTGCCAGCAGTTTTATCGGGGAGCTGTTTTTT.

The V and J genes are TRBV11-2 and TRBJ2-1; TRBD1 matches at 7 bases. The length of the CDR3 is 13 residues. V shed 3 bases and J 15 bases; nucleotides not matched to a gene: 11. Germline values: CDR1 SGHAT, CDR2 FQNNGV. CDR3 residues: CASSFWDSGLGFF. The CDR3 bases are TGTGCCAGCAGCTTTTGGGACAGTGGCCTGGGGTTCTTC.

This chain links TRBV5-6 with TRBJ2-1, with TRBD2 matching over 7 bases. Trimming removed 1 base from V and 4 bases from J; junction bases left unmatched: 11. The germline V gene encodes CDR1 SGHDT and CDR2 YYEEEE. This CDR3 region has 17 residues. The CDR3 is CASSLFSATSHYNEQFF. The DNA of the CDR3 is TGTGCCAGCAGCTTGTTCTCGGCGACTAGCCATTACAATGAGCAGTTCTTC.

This chain joins TRBV21-1 and TRBJ1-5. TRBV21-1 represents a pseudogene. The CDR3 covers 15 residues. CDR3 sequence: CASRPGRGSNQPQHF. The DNA of the CDR3 is TGTGCCAGCCGCCCGGGGAGGGGCAGCAATCAGCCCCAGCATTTT.

V is TRBV28 and J is TRBJ2-1, with TRBD2 as a possible D gene (6 bases). V was trimmed by 3 bases and J by 6 bases, leaving 15 bases between them. CDR1 is MDHEN, CDR2 SYDVKM, per germline. The CDR3 runs to 15 residues. The CDR3 loop reads CASSFFGGSGNEQFF. The CDR3 region has the DNA TGTGCCAGCAGTTTTTTTGGGGGGTCGGGCAATGAGCAGTTCTTC.

The chain recombines TRBV19 with TRBJ1-1, with D uncertain. CDR1 LNHDA and CDR2 SQIVND come from the germline V gene (reference sequence). The CDR3 is 16 residues long. Trimming removed 6 bases from V and 0 bases from J, with 17 bases in between. CDR3 bases: TGTGCCAGTAGCTACCCCCTGGGCCAGATGAACACTGAAGCTTTCTTT. Its protein is CASSYPLGQMNTEAFF. Complete variable domain (other parts from reference TRBV19 and TRBJ1-1): DGGITQSPKYLFRKEGQNVTLSCEQNLNHDAMYWYRQDPGQGLRLIYYSQIVNDFQKGDIAEGYSVSREKKESFPLTVTSAQKNPTAFYLCASSYPLGQMNTEAFFGQGTRLTVV.

V and J are TRBV19 and TRBJ1-2; 7 positions match TRBD1. Germline CDR1 LNHDA, CDR2 SQIVND (reference sequence). This CDR3 is 13 amino acids long. The V segment lost 4 bases and the J segment 2 bases; nucleotides outside the gene matches: 1. CDR3 bases: TGTGCCAGTAGTAGGGACAGCAACTATGGCTACACCTTC. Its protein product is CASSRDSNYGYTF.

In its sample, this clone was seen once. V is TRBV4-1 and J is TRBJ2-1; TRBD2 aligns across 15 bases. CDR3 size: 19 residues. CDR1 and CDR2 (germline): MGHRA, YSYEKL. V lost 4 bases and J lost 9; bases outside the gene matches: 16. The CDR3 sequence: CASSLPNSGLAGGHGEQFF. CDR3 nucleotides: TGCGCCAGCAGCCTTCCCAACTCCGGACTAGCGGGGGGGCATGGTGAGCAGTTCTTC.

V usage is TRBV7-9 and J usage is TRBJ1-6; 10 positions agree with TRBD1. The junction had 8 bases not matched to a gene; V was cut back by 5 bases and J by 4 bases. The CDR3 is made up of 17 amino acids. Looked up from germline, CDR1 is SEHNR and CDR2 is FQNEAQ (reference sequence). CDR3 nucleotide sequence: TGTGCCAGCAGCCCAAACCTGGACAGGGGGTATAATTCACCCCTCCACTTT. Its protein is CASSPNLDRGYNSPLHF.